This entry concerns a single T cell receptor beta chain. The antigen is unknown. This entry is derived from a study of T-cell reconstitution after alpha-beta-depleted transplantation in children. General study points: The study reportedly traced alpha-beta T cells about two months after transplant to several hundred expanded graft clones. Some patients' high day-60 TCRbeta diversity was traced to surviving recipient T cells and thymic progenitors. Once a year had passed after transplant, T-cell counts and diversity came mostly from newly produced T cells.

CDR1 is SGHRS and CDR2 is YFSETQ in the germline V gene. CDR3 length equals 16 residues. V lost 0 bases and J lost 1; bases outside the gene matches: 6. Preparation of the TCRbeta library used unique molecular identifiers. TCRdb processed the PCR reads anew with MiXCR; each CDR3 protein has one entry. The sample lists hundreds of thousands of distinct CDR3 sequences, under 20% occurring once. The chain carries TRBV5-1 and TRBJ2-5; 7 bases align to TRBD2. The sample consisted of PBMCs, mostly from graft donor cells, taken 360 days after TCRalphabeta/CD19-depleted stem cell transplant. The TCR originated in a male patient between 2 and 15 years old who had a stem cell transplant for acute lymphoblastic leukemia, so the T cells may come from the graft donor. This chain's CDR3 is CASSLAALARQETQYF. CDR3 nucleotides: TGCGCCAGCAGCTTGGCCGCACTAGCGCGCCAAGAGACCCAGTACTTC.